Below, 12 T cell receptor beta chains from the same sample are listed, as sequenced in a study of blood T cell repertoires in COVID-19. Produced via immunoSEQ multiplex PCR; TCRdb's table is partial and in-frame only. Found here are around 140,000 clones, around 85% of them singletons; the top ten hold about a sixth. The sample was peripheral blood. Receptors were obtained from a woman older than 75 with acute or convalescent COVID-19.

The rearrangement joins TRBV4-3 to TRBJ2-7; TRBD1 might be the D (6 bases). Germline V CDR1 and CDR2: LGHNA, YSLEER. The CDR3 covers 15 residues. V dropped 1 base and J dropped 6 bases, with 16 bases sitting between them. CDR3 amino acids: CASSQGSTGTREQYF. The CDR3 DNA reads TGCGCCAGCAGCCAAGGTTCGACCGGGACACGCGAGCAGTACTTC.

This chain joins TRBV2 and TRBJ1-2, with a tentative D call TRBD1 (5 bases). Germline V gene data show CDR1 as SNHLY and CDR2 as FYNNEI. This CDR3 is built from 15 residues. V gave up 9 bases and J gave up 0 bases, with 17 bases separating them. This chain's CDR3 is CARGLGGATNYGYTF. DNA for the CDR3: TGTGCCAGGGGATTAGGAGGGGCAACTAACTATGGCTACACCTTC.

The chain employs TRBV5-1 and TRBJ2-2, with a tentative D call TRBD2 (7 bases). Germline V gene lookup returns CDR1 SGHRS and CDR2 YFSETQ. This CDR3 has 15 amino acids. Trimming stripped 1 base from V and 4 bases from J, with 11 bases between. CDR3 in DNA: TGCGCCAGCAGCTTGCGGGGGGCCGGCACCGGGGAGCTGTTTTTT. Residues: CASSLRGAGTGELFF.

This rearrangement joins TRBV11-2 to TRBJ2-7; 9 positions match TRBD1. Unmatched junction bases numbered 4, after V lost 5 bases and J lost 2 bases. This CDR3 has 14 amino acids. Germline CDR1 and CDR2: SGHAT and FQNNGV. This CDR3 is CASSSNRGPYEQYF. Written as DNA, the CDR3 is TGTGCCAGCAGCAGTAACAGGGGGCCCTACGAGCAGTACTTC. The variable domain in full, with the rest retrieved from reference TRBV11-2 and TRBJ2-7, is EAGVAQSPRYKIIEKRQSVAFWCNPISGHATLYWYQQILGQGPKLLIQFQNNGVVDDSQLPKDRFSAERLKGVDSTLKIQPAKLEDSAVYLCASSSNRGPYEQYFGPGTRLTVT.

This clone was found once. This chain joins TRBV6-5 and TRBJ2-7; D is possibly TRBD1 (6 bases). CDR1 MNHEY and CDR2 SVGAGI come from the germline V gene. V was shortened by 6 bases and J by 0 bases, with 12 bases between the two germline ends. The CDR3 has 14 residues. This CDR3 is CASSRQAGSYEQYF. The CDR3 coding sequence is TGTGCCAGCAGCCGACAGGCCGGCTCCTACGAGCAGTACTTC.

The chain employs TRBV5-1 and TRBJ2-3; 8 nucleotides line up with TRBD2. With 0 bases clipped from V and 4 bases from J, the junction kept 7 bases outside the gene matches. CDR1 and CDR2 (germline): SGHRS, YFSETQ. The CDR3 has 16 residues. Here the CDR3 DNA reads TGCGCCAGCAGCTTGGTCGGAGCGGGAGCCGCAGATACGCAGTATTTT. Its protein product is CASSLVGAGAADTQYF.

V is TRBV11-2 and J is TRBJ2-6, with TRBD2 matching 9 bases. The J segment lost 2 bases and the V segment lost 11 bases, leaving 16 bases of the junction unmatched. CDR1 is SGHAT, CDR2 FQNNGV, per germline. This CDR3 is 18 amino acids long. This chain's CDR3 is CARRRGGEGGAGANVLTF. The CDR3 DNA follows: TGTGCCCGCCGCCGCGGGGGGGAGGGGGGCGCTGGGGCCAACGTCCTGACTTTC.

The CDR3 DNA sequence: TGTGCCAGCAGTGACGGGACGGGGGGGATCCAAGAGACCCAGTACTTC. Translated: CASSDGTGGIQETQYF. V usage is TRBV2 and J usage is TRBJ2-5; TRBD2 matches 8 bases. J was trimmed by 1 base and V by 3 bases; bases with no gene match: 7. The germline gives CDR1 SNHLY, CDR2 FYNNEI. The CDR3 length is 16 residues. Full variable domain (outside the CDR3, taken from reference TRBV2 and TRBJ2-5): EPEVTQTPSHQVTQMGQEVILRCVPISNHLYFYWYRQILGQKVEFLVSFYNNEISEKSEIFDDQFSVERPDGSNFTLKIRSTKLEDSAMYFCASSDGTGGIQETQYFGPGTRLLVL.

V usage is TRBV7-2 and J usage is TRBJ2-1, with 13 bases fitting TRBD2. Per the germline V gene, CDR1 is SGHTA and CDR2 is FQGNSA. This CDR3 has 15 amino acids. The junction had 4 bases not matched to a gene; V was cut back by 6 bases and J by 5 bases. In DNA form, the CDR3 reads TGTGCCAGCAGGCAACTAGCGGGAGGGGACAATGAGCAGTTCTTC. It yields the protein CASRQLAGGDNEQFF.

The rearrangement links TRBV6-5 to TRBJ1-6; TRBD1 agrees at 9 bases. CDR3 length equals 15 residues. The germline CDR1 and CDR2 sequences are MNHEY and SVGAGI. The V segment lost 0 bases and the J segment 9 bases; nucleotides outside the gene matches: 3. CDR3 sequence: CASSYSRDRVSPLHF. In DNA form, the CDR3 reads TGTGCCAGCAGTTACTCCCGGGACAGGGTTTCACCCCTCCACTTT.

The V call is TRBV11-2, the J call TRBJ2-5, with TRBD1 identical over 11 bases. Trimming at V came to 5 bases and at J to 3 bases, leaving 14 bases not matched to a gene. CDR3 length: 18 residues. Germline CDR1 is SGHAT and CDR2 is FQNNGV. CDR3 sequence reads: CASSPGDRGTGLKETQYF. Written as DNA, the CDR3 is TGTGCCAGCAGCCCGGGGGACAGGGGGACGGGATTGAAAGAGACCCAGTACTTC.

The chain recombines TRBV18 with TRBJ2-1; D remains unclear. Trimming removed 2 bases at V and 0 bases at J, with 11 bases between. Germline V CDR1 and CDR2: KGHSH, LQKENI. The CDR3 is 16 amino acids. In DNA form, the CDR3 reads TGTGCCAGCTCACCAGACTCCTTGGGCTCCTACAATGAGCAGTTCTTC. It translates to CASSPDSLGSYNEQFF.